Given below is one TCR beta chain in context. Its target is not known. 5'-RACE, quantitative and with molecular barcodes, yielded the TCR beta libraries. TCRdb re-derived calls from the 5' RACE reads in MiXCR, one entry per CDR3 protein. The sample gives approximately 150,000 distinct CDR3 sequences, around 42% of which show up once; roughly 15% is in the top ten. This record comes from a study of CD8 T cells in ankylosing spondylitis. Findings and caveats of the study: A motif of under ten highly homologous TCR beta variants was seen as apparently characteristic of ankylosing spondylitis blood.

V was shortened by 5 bases and J by 2 bases, with 13 bases between the two germline ends. CDR1 and CDR2 (germline): SEHNR, FQNEAQ (reference sequence). CDR3 length: 14 residues. What was sequenced was synovial fluid, either unsorted or a sorted T cell fraction (not recorded which). The chain recombines TRBV7-9 with TRBJ2-7; TRBD1 is a possible D gene (6 bases). The TCR sequence derives from a male donor with ankylosing spondylitis. This CDR3 is CASSAGQPTYEQYF. CDR3 sequence (DNA): TGTGCCAGCAGCGCAGGACAGCCGACCTACGAGCAGTACTTC.